This is a list of T cell receptor beta chains from one sample in a study of blood T cell repertoires in COVID-19. Libraries were prepared by immunoSEQ multiplex PCR; TCRdb keeps only in-frame clonotypes and omits some of them. The sample lists approximately 90,000 clones, approximately 80% seen once, with 3.4% in the top ten. The specimen was peripheral blood. These receptors were obtained from a man aged 50 to 60 with acute or convalescent COVID-19. CDR3s include the opening cysteine and the closing phenylalanine or tryptophan. The D gene is left open where the match is weak. Rows give clone size only sometimes, using once, few, many, or a class for an expanded clone.

TRBD2	TRBV10-3	TRBJ2-2	NA	TGTGCCATCAGTGAACTAGCGGGAGCATTTGGGGAGCTGTTTTTT	CAISELAGAFGELFF
NA	TRBV13	TRBJ1-5	NA	TGTGCCAGCAGCTCCGGGGATCAGCCCCAGCATTTT	CASSSGDQPQHF
TRBD1	TRBV30	TRBJ1-1	NA	TGTGCCTGGACCCCTGGAGCAGGGGGAACTTTCTTT	CAWTPGAGGTFF
TRBD1	TRBV6-5	TRBJ2-1	NA	TGTGCCAGCAGATCTGACAGGGACAATGAGCAGTTCTTC	CASRSDRDNEQFF
NA	TRBV3-1/TRBV3-2	TRBJ1-5	once	TGTGCCAGCAGCCAAGAATCTCGGTTAGATAGCAATCAGCCCCAGCATTTT	CASSQESRLDSNQPQHF
TRBD2	TRBV9	TRBJ2-5	NA	TGTGCCAGCAGCCTGATAGGGACTAGCGGGGGGGCCCTGGAGACCCAGTACTTC	CASSLIGTSGGALETQYF
TRBD2	TRBV27	TRBJ2-1	once	TGTGCCAGCATTTATCTAGCGGGAGGAAACAATGAGCAGTTCTTC	CASIYLAGGNNEQFF
NA	TRBV3-1/TRBV3-2	TRBJ1-4	NA	TGTGCCAGCAGCCAAGATTTGGGGGCCCCCCGAGGGGCTAATGAAAAACTGTTTTTT	CASSQDLGAPRGANEKLFF
TRBD1	TRBV5-6	TRBJ2-2	NA	TGTGCCAGCAGCTTAACCGGGACAGGTCTAAACGGGGAGCTGTTTTTT	CASSLTGTGLNGELFF
NA	TRBV12-3/TRBV12-4	TRBJ2-7	NA	TGTGCCAGCAGTTCTTGGGGCTCGTACGAGCAGTACTTC	CASSSWGSYEQYF
TRBD1	TRBV28	TRBJ2-7	once	TGTGCCAGCAGTTCATCCGGGACAGGGACCTACGAGCAGTACTTC	CASSSSGTGTYEQYF
TRBD2	TRBV5-8	TRBJ2-1	NA	TGTGCCAGCAGCTTAGCGGGAGGCCTCTACAATGAGCAGTTCTTC	CASSLAGGLYNEQFF
NA	TRBV7-2	TRBJ1-4	NA	TGTGCCAGCAAACCCGAGGCACGTGGTGAAAAACTGTTTTTT	CASKPEARGEKLFF
NA	TRBV24-1	TRBJ2-3	NA	TGTGCCACCAGTGATCCGAGGACTAGCACAGATACGCAGTATTTT	CATSDPRTSTDTQYF
TRBD1	TRBV7-2	TRBJ2-3	NA	TGTGCCAGCAGCCCAGCGAACAGGGGGCTAGGAGATACGCAGTATTTT	CASSPANRGLGDTQYF
NA	TRBV6-6	TRBJ1-1	NA	TGTGCCAGCAGTTACCCTGAGGACAGCACTGAAGCTTTCTTT	CASSYPEDSTEAFF
TRBD1	TRBV19	TRBJ1-2	NA	TGTGCCAGTAGTTCATGGACAGGGGTGTCTTATGGCTACACCTTC	CASSSWTGVSYGYTF
TRBD1	TRBV20-1	TRBJ2-2	NA	TGCAGTGCTAGTCGGCCTGGGACAGGGGACACCGGGGAGCTGTTTTTT	CSASRPGTGDTGELFF
NA	TRBV27	TRBJ1-2	NA	TGTGCCAGCAGTCAGTTGGGAGCTAACTATGGCTACACCTTC	CASSQLGANYGYTF
TRBD2	TRBV5-6	TRBJ2-3	NA	TGTGCCAGCAGCTTGGGAACTAGCGGGAGGGCCGTCACAGATACGCAGTATTTT	CASSLGTSGRAVTDTQYF
NA	TRBV7-2	TRBJ1-2	NA	TGTGCCAGCAGCTTAGATAGACAGATCTTCTATGGCTACACCTTC	CASSLDRQIFYGYTF
TRBD1	TRBV5-4	TRBJ2-7	NA	TGTGCCAGCAGCTCACCGGGACAGGACTACGAGCAGTACTTC	CASSSPGQDYEQYF
TRBD2	TRBV3-1/TRBV3-2	TRBJ2-7	NA	TGTGCCAGCAGCCCAATGTCCAGCGGGGGCGTAAGCGAGCAGTACTTC	CASSPMSSGGVSEQYF
TRBD2	TRBV6-6	TRBJ2-3	NA	TGTGCCAGCACCAAGCCTAGCGGGGGCACAGATACGCAGTATTTT	CASTKPSGGTDTQYF
TRBD1	TRBV6-5	TRBJ1-6	NA	TGTGCCAGCGAACCCGGGACAGGCCTGGGTCGGTACCACTTT	CASEPGTGLGRYHF
TRBD2	TRBV24-1	TRBJ2-7	NA	TGTGCCACCCGGACTAGCGGGACTCCTAGCTCCTACGAGCAGTACTTC	CATRTSGTPSSYEQYF
NA	TRBV6-5	TRBJ2-3	NA	TGTGCCAGCAGTTACGCCCAGGGGCGCACAGATACGCAGTATTTT	CASSYAQGRTDTQYF
TRBD1	TRBV10-2	TRBJ2-5	few	TGCGCCAGCAGTGAGTCAGAAGGGGGCGGGACCCAGTACTTC	CASSESEGGGTQYF
TRBD2	TRBV5-5	TRBJ2-7	NA	TGTGCCAGCAGCTTGGAGGGGACGGCTAGCGGGGATATCACCTACGAGCAGTACTTC	CASSLEGTASGDITYEQYF
TRBD2	TRBV2	TRBJ2-1	NA	TGTGCCAGCAGTACTACTAGCGGGAGGGACTACAATGAGCAGTTCTTC	CASSTTSGRDYNEQFF
TRBD2	TRBV6-5	TRBJ2-5	NA	TGTGCCAGCAGTTCCCAGCGGGGGACCCAAGAGACCCAGTACTTC	CASSSQRGTQETQYF
NA	TRBV7-2	TRBJ2-2	NA	TGTGCCAGCAGCTTAGGTGACAACCCTTTACACACCGGGGAGCTGTTTTTT	CASSLGDNPLHTGELFF
TRBD2	TRBV7-3	TRBJ2-4	once	TGTGCCAGCAGCGCCACCGGGACTAGAGACATTCAGTACTTC	CASSATGTRDIQYF
TRBD1	TRBV7-2	TRBJ2-7	NA	TGTGCCAGCAGCCTAGACAGGGGGTACTACGAGCAGTACTTC	CASSLDRGYYEQYF
NA	TRBV29-1	TRBJ1-1	NA	TGCAGCGGCCGCTATGCTAACACTGAAGCTTTCTTT	CSGRYANTEAFF
TRBD1	TRBV23-1	TRBJ1-3	NA	TGCGCCAGCAGTCAAACCACAGGGGGCGTTGGAAACACCATATATTTT	CASSQTTGGVGNTIYF
NA	TRBV5-4	TRBJ1-1	NA	TGTGCCAGCAGCTTGGGGGACATGGACACTGAAGCTTTCTTT	CASSLGDMDTEAFF
NA	TRBV6-5	TRBJ2-7	NA	TGTGCCAGCAGTTACTCCGAGGTCCTCGGCTACGAGCAGTACTTC	CASSYSEVLGYEQYF
NA	TRBV6-5	TRBJ2-7	NA	TGTGCCAGCACCCCCGCGGGGCACTACGAGCAGTACTTC	CASTPAGHYEQYF
NA	TRBV5-1	TRBJ2-4	NA	TGCGCCAGCAGCTCCCAGGGGTTCGAAAACATTCAGTACTTC	CASSSQGFENIQYF
TRBD1	TRBV14	TRBJ2-3	NA	TGTGCCAGCAGCCACCTTGGGACAGGGGGAACAGATACGCAGTATTTT	CASSHLGTGGTDTQYF
NA	TRBV27	TRBJ2-1	NA	TGTGCCAGCAGTTTGATATTGCCTCCCAGCTCCTACAATGAGCAGTTCTTC	CASSLILPPSSYNEQFF
TRBD1	TRBV30	TRBJ1-5	NA	TGTGCCTGGAGTGTACAGGGGGATCAGCCCCAGCATTTT	CAWSVQGDQPQHF
TRBD2	TRBV5-6	TRBJ2-5	NA	TGTGCCAGCAGCTTCTTCAGTAGCGGGGAGACCCAGTACTTC	CASSFFSSGETQYF
TRBD2	TRBV19	TRBJ2-7	once	TGTGCCAGTAGTATAAGGGCGGCTAGCGGTGGTGGGGCCTACGAGCAGTACTTC	CASSIRAASGGGAYEQYF
NA	TRBV30	TRBJ2-1	NA	TGTGCCTGGAGTGGGATTAGCGCGGTCTTGCAGTTCTTC	CAWSGISAVLQFF
TRBD2	TRBV4-1	TRBJ2-1	NA	TGCGCCAGCAGCCAAGATCTAAGACTAGCGGGAGAGGTGGCCTACAATGAGCAGTTCTTC	CASSQDLRLAGEVAYNEQFF
NA	TRBV7-8	TRBJ1-5	once	TGTGCCAGCAGCTCGGACAGAAATAGCAATCAGCCCCAGCATTTT	CASSSDRNSNQPQHF